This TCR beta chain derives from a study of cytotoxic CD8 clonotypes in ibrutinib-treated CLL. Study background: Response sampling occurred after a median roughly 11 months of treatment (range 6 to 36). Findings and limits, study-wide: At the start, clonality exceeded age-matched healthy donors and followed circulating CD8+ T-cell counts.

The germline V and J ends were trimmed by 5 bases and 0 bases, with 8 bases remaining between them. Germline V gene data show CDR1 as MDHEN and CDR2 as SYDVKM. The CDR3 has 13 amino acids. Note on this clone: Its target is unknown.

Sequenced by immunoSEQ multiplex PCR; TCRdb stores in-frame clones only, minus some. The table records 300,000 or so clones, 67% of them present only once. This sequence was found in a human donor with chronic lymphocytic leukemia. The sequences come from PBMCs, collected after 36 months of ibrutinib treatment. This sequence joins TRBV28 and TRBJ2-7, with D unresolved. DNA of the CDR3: TGTGCCAGCAGTACAGTCCCCTCCTACGAGCAGTACTTC. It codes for CASSTVPSYEQYF.